These 28 T cell receptor beta chains share one sample of origin, sequenced in a study of blood T cell repertoires in COVID-19. Assay: immunoSEQ multiplex PCR; the TCRdb copy retains only in-frame clones and omits some. The table includes over 45,000 clones, just over 90% detected once. Sequenced input: peripheral blood. The source of these receptors is a man aged 65 to 79 with acute or convalescent COVID-19.

The V gene is TRBV28, the J gene TRBJ1-5, with TRBD1 matching 11 bases. J gave up 5 bases and V 3 bases, and 6 bases lay outside the gene matches. CDR1 is MDHEN, CDR2 SYDVKM, per germline. The CDR3 has 16 amino acids. The CDR3 region is CASSLGDRGRDQPQHF. For the CDR3, the DNA is TGTGCCAGCAGTTTGGGGGACAGGGGGAGGGATCAGCCCCAGCATTTT.

V usage is TRBV6-6 and J usage is TRBJ2-2; possibly TRBD2 for D (7 bases). Trimming cost V 6 bases and J 5 bases, with 10 bases left between them. Per the germline V gene, CDR1 is MNHNY and CDR2 is SVGAGI (reference sequence). The CDR3 totals 13 residues. CDR3 region: CASRRGGTGELFF. The CDR3 DNA reads TGTGCCAGCAGGAGGGGGGGGACCGGGGAGCTGTTTTTT.

The chain uses TRBV15 and TRBJ1-2; 10 nucleotides line up with TRBD1. The length of the CDR3 is 15 residues. CDR1 is LNHNV and CDR2 is YYDKDF in the germline V gene (reference sequence). The V gene end was trimmed by 3 bases and the J gene end by 4 bases; junction bases not matched to a gene: 5. CDR3 residues: CATSRPGQGFYGYTF. The CDR3, as DNA: TGTGCCACCAGCAGGCCGGGACAGGGGTTCTATGGCTACACCTTC.

The chain uses TRBV7-6 and TRBJ2-3, with TRBD2 matching 11 bases. The CDR3 spans 22 residues. Germline V gene lookup returns CDR1 SGHVS and CDR2 FNYEAQ. V lost 1 base to trimming and J lost 5 bases; unmatched junction nucleotides: 23. The chain's CDR3 is CASSLDTPSYEASGGKEDTQYF. In nucleotides, the CDR3 is TGTGCCAGCAGCTTAGATACCCCAAGTTACGAAGCTAGCGGGGGGAAGGAAGATACGCAGTATTTT.

This rearrangement joins TRBV2 to TRBJ2-5; possibly TRBD1 for D (5 bases). V was shortened by 8 bases and J by 4 bases, with 14 bases between the two germline ends. This CDR3 has 13 residues. From germline, CDR1 is SNHLY and CDR2 FYNNEI. CDR3 nucleotide sequence: TGTGCCAGCGGCTTAGGGGTAGCAGAGACCCAGTACTTC. It codes for CASGLGVAETQYF. Full variable domain (missing parts from reference TRBV2 and TRBJ2-5): EPEVTQTPSHQVTQMGQEVILRCVPISNHLYFYWYRQILGQKVEFLVSFYNNEISEKSEIFDDQFSVERPDGSNFTLKIRSTKLEDSAMYFCASGLGVAETQYFGPGTRLLVL.

The V call is TRBV7-2, the J call TRBJ2-5; D not resolved. Germline CDR1 and CDR2: SGHTA and FQGNSA. The CDR3 covers 13 residues. Trimming removed 1 base from V and 2 bases from J, with 5 bases in between. The CDR3 sequence: CASSLVQQETQYF. The CDR3 DNA sequence: TGTGCCAGCAGCTTAGTTCAACAAGAGACCCAGTACTTC.

This clone was seen a single time. The J gene is TRBJ2-1, the V gene TRBV5-1; tentatively, D is TRBD1 (6 bases). Germline CDR1 is SGHRS and CDR2 is YFSETQ. This CDR3 comprises 16 residues. V was trimmed by 1 base and J by 1 base, leaving 12 bases between them. In DNA, the CDR3 is TGCGCCAGCAGCTTGATGGGGGCCGGATCCTACAATGAGCAGTTCTTC. This sequence encodes CASSLMGAGSYNEQFF.

This clone was seen just once. The V call is TRBV24-1, the J call TRBJ1-5; 9 bases line up with TRBD1. Germline assignment: CDR1 KGHDR and CDR2 SFDVKD. The CDR3 contains 17 residues. Trimming took 5 bases from V and 4 from J; bases not matched to a gene: 11. CDR3 bases: TGTGCCACCAGTGCCCGAGACAGGGGGAGTGGAAATCAGCCCCAGCATTTT. Its translation is CATSARDRGSGNQPQHF.

The gene calls are TRBV9 and TRBJ1-2; 8 nucleotides line up with TRBD1. This CDR3 comprises 13 residues. V trimming: 3 bases; J trimming: 6 bases; junction bases outside the gene matches: 4. Germline loops: CDR1 SGDLS, CDR2 YYNGEE. CDR3: CASSAGTGDGYTF. CDR3 nucleotides: TGTGCCAGCAGCGCCGGGACAGGTGATGGCTACACCTTC.

The genes are TRBV4-1 and TRBJ1-2; D may be TRBD1 (5 bases). The CDR3 runs 12 residues. The V and J ends lost 2 bases and 5 bases respectively, with 6 bases between them. The germline gives CDR1 MGHRA, CDR2 YSYEKL. In DNA form, the CDR3 reads TGCGCCAGCAGCCAACCAGGGTATGGCTACACCTTC. Amino acids: CASSQPGYGYTF.

This sequence joins TRBV7-5 and TRBJ1-4; TRBD1, the D gene given by the table, was not confirmed from the DNA. TRBV7-5 is reported as a pseudogene. The CDR3 spans 19 residues. The CDR3 loop is CARSILRTGENLTNEKLFF. In DNA, the CDR3 is TGTGCCAGAAGCATACTAAGGACAGGGGAGAACTTGACTAATGAAAAACTGTTTTTT.

The rearrangement uses TRBV29-1 and TRBJ1-2; TRBD1 is a possible D gene (6 bases). The CDR3 length is 13 residues. Germline V gene lookup returns CDR1 SQVTM and CDR2 ANQGSEA. V was clipped by 7 bases and J by 8 bases, with 20 bases between them. CDR3 nucleotides: TGCAGCGGCCAGGACAGCCAACTCCGGGGCTACACCTTC. Translation gives CSGQDSQLRGYTF.

This chain joins TRBV19 and TRBJ1-6; 12 bases are a match to TRBD1. This CDR3 has 18 amino acids. Unmatched junction bases numbered 7, after V lost 1 base and J lost 6 bases. Germline V gene data show CDR1 as LNHDA and CDR2 as SQIVND (reference sequence). CDR3 amino acids: CASSIAGTGGWVNSPLHF. CDR3 in DNA: TGTGCCAGTAGTATAGCCGGGACAGGGGGCTGGGTTAATTCACCCCTCCACTTT.

V is TRBV5-6 and J is TRBJ2-7; tentative D call: TRBD1 (5 bases). In germline, CDR1 is SGHDT, CDR2 YYEEEE. Trimming left V 1 base short and J 6 bases short, with 14 bases between. The CDR3 sequence is 14 residues long. The CDR3 DNA is TGTGCCAGCAGCTTGTTAGGGGCTTTTGGCGAGCAGTACTTC. It encodes CASSLLGAFGEQYF.

The gene calls are TRBV29-1 and TRBJ2-3; possibly TRBD2 for D (6 bases). V dropped 3 bases and J dropped 4 bases, with 14 bases sitting between them. Looked up from germline, CDR1 is SQVTM and CDR2 is ANQGSEA. This CDR3 has 14 residues. The CDR3 sequence is CSVDVVGGADTQYF. In DNA form, the CDR3 reads TGCAGCGTTGATGTCGTAGGAGGGGCAGATACGCAGTATTTT.

The chain combines TRBV28 with TRBJ2-3; 7 nucleotides agree with TRBD2. Germline trimming cut 3 bases from V and 0 bases from J; bases unmatched to any gene: 9. This CDR3 has 17 residues. Per the germline V gene, CDR1 is MDHEN and CDR2 is SYDVKM. The DNA of the CDR3 is TGTGCCAGCAGTTTCCTCGGAGCGGGGCATAGCACAGATACGCAGTATTTT. It specifies CASSFLGAGHSTDTQYF.

The chain links TRBV19 to TRBJ1-1; perhaps TRBD1 as D (5 bases). The CDR3 is 15 amino acids. Trimming took 10 bases from V and 3 from J, leaving 21 bases between them. Germline values: CDR1 LNHDA, CDR2 SQIVND (reference sequence). The DNA for the CDR3 is TGTGCCATCAGACCCTCCGGGGGTTGGGACACTGAAGCTTTCTTT. It yields the protein CAIRPSGGWDTEAFF.

This chain joins TRBV28 and TRBJ2-6; a possible D gene is TRBD2 (6 bases). CDR1 is MDHEN and CDR2 is SYDVKM in the germline V gene. The CDR3 spans 15 residues. The V gene lost 2 bases and the J gene lost 4 bases, with 9 bases spanning the gap. The CDR3 sequence is CASSLGGYGANVLTF. DNA of the CDR3: TGTGCCAGCAGTTTAGGGGGGTACGGGGCCAACGTCCTGACTTTC. The variable domain in full, completed from reference TRBV28 and TRBJ2-6, reads DVKVTQSSRYLVKRTGEKVFLECVQDMDHENMFWYRQDPGLGLRLIYFSYDVKMKEKGDIPEGYSVSREKKERFSLILESASTNQTSMYLCASSLGGYGANVLTFGAGSRLTVL.

The chain has TRBV12-3 or TRBV12-4 and TRBJ1-5; D is unclear. CDR3 length: 12 residues. Trimming removed 5 bases from V and 3 bases from J, with 5 bases in between. The CDR3: CASSGSNQPQHF. CDR3 DNA sequence: TGTGCCAGCAGTGGCTCCAATCAGCCCCAGCATTTT.

This clone has only one observation. The gene calls are TRBV19 and TRBJ2-1; 11 positions match TRBD2. The CDR3 sequence is 15 residues long. Germline V CDR1 and CDR2: LNHDA, SQIVND (reference sequence). The V gene end was trimmed by 6 bases and the J gene end by 2 bases; junction bases not matched to a gene: 3. CDR3 region: CASRTLAGAYNEQFF. The DNA for the CDR3 is TGTGCCAGTAGAACACTAGCGGGGGCCTACAATGAGCAGTTCTTC.

The chain joins TRBV9 to TRBJ2-3, with 7 nucleotides matching TRBD2. This CDR3 comprises 16 residues. Germline CDR1 reads SGDLS; CDR2 reads YYNGEE. V lost 3 bases and J lost 1; bases outside the gene matches: 8. This CDR3 reads CASSATMSGGTDTQYF. For the CDR3, the DNA is TGTGCCAGCAGCGCCACTATGAGCGGGGGCACAGATACGCAGTATTTT.

This clone was observed a single time. The chain is built from TRBV19 and TRBJ2-7; TRBD1 aligns across 12 bases. The CDR3 consists of 16 residues. Looked up from germline, CDR1 is LNHDA and CDR2 is SQIVND (reference sequence). V lost 1 base to trimming and J lost 3 bases; unmatched junction nucleotides: 4. CDR3: CASSIGGQGASYEQYF. CDR3 DNA sequence: TGTGCCAGTAGTATAGGGGGACAGGGGGCGAGCTACGAGCAGTACTTC.

This chain connects TRBV19 to TRBJ2-1; TRBD1 agrees at 9 bases. The J segment lost 7 bases and the V segment lost 9 bases, leaving 10 bases of the junction unmatched. CDR1 is LNHDA, CDR2 SQIVND, per germline (reference sequence). The CDR3 consists of 14 residues. The CDR3 nucleotides are TGTGCCAGCAAACCGGGACAGGGTAGGAATGAGCAGTTCTTC. This gives the protein CASKPGQGRNEQFF.

J is TRBJ1-1 and V is TRBV6-6, with 9 bases lining up with TRBD1. V shed 5 bases and J 1 base; nucleotides not matched to a gene: 5. The CDR3 extends over 15 amino acids. Per the germline V gene, CDR1 is MNHNY and CDR2 is SVGAGI (reference sequence). The CDR3 DNA is TGTGCCAGCAGTCCCCGGACAGGGGAGAACACTGAAGCTTTCTTT. Its translation is CASSPRTGENTEAFF.

The CDR3 sequence is CASRLDRGRNQPQHF. CDR3 DNA sequence: TGTGCCAGTAGACTGGACAGGGGGAGGAACCAGCCCCAGCATTTT. This chain links TRBV19 with TRBJ1-5, with 10 bases matching TRBD1. Germline CDR1 and CDR2: LNHDA and SQIVND (reference sequence). V lost 6 bases, J lost 7 bases, and 9 bases stayed unmatched. The CDR3 sequence is 15 residues long. Together with reference TRBV19 and TRBJ1-5, the CDR3 gives the full variable domain: DGGITQSPKYLFRKEGQNVTLSCEQNLNHDAMYWYRQDPGQGLRLIYYSQIVNDFQKGDIAEGYSVSREKKESFPLTVTSAQKNPTAFYLCASRLDRGRNQPQHFGDGTRLSIL.

The J gene is TRBJ2-5, the V gene TRBV18; 13 positions agree with TRBD2. CDR3 size: 16 residues. The V gene end was trimmed by 2 bases and the J gene end by 3 bases; junction bases not matched to a gene: 3. The germline gives CDR1 KGHSH, CDR2 LQKENI. The chain's CDR3 is CASSPFGTSGEETQYF. The CDR3 nucleotides read TGTGCCAGCTCACCATTTGGGACTAGCGGGGAAGAGACCCAGTACTTC.

The V gene is TRBV5-1, the J gene TRBJ2-7; D remains ambiguous. Germline V gene data show CDR1 as SGHRS and CDR2 as YFSETQ. The CDR3 has 13 amino acids. Trimming shortened V by 5 bases and J by 2 bases, and 11 bases separated the two germline ends. The CDR3 here is CASSLGRTYEQYF. The CDR3 bases are TGCGCCAGCAGTTTAGGCAGGACCTACGAGCAGTACTTC.

This clone was picked up a small number of times. At one boundary the junction diverges from the germline segment, which might be a read error. The genes are TRBV12-3 or TRBV12-4 and TRBJ2-7; a weak D match, TRBD2 (6 bases). CDR3 size: 12 residues. The CDR3: CASRGRGYGQYF. CDR3 DNA sequence: TGTGCCAGCAGAGGACGGGGGTACGGGCAGTACTTC.